This TCR beta chain was sequenced for a study of regulatory T cells in long-lasting Graves disease. Overall study results and limits: Newly diagnosed disease favored TRBV20-1 and TRBJ2-1 over persistent disease. Newly diagnosed patients had higher TCR diversity than persistent Graves' patients did.

Deletions cut 0 bases from V and 6 bases from J, with 3 bases between. Per germline, CDR1 MDHEN and CDR2 SYDVKM. This CDR3 is 12 amino acids long. In building TCR beta libraries, iRepertoire HTBI primers were used together with Arm-PCR of CDR3 regions. TCRdb processed the multiplex PCR reads anew with MiXCR; each CDR3 protein has one entry. Among 530,000 or so distinct CDR3 sequences listed, about 16% were seen once. This clonotype was found many times. The antigen remains undetermined. The sample's time point: newly diagnosed GD, antithyroid drugs for less than 3 months. PBMC RNA was the source of the TCR library. The sample was also linked to a second study, of T cells in Graves' hyperthyroidism and ophthalmopathy.

The chain links TRBV28 to TRBJ2-1; no clear D. This TCR was sampled from a man between 18 and 35 years old with Graves disease. Sequenced material: peripheral blood mononuclear cells (PBMCs), taken at new diagnosis, from a patient treated with antithyroid drugs. The chain's CDR3 is CASSLWGNEQFF. CDR3 coding DNA: TGTGCCAGCAGTTTATGGGGCAATGAGCAGTTCTTC.